This TCR beta chain is from a study of cytomegalovirus exposure and HLA in healthy donors. A word on this clone: Its antigen is unknown.

General study results and limits: In a later analysis, CMV-associated beta chains were mostly HLA-associated, it appeared.

The CDR3 spans 15 residues. From germline, CDR1 is MNHEY and CDR2 SMNVEV (reference sequence). V was cut by 0 bases and J by 4 bases, with 10 bases left in between. PCR involved 60 Vbeta and 13 Jbeta primers. TCRdb's table, derived via immunoSEQ multiplex PCR, lists solely in-frame clones and lacks some. The data hold approximately 220,000 clones, with about three quarters observed a single time. This sequence joins TRBV27 and TRBJ1-5, with a weak D call TRBD1 (6 bases). This sequence originates from a male donor in good health and CMV-seronegative. The sample consisted of PBMCs. CDR3 protein: CASSLSAGANQPQHF. The CDR3 DNA follows: TGTGCCAGCAGTTTATCAGCAGGGGCGAATCAGCCCCAGCATTTT.